Listed below are T cell receptor beta chains from one sample, sequenced in a study of cytomegalovirus exposure and HLA in healthy donors. Profiling relied on immunoSEQ multiplex PCR, and the TCRdb table lists in-frame clones only, not all of them. This table holds fewer than 60,000 clones, 93% found once. Sequencing was carried out using PBMCs. The receptors stem from a woman aged 18-35 years in good health and CMV-seropositive. The CDR3 runs from the conserved cysteine through the conserved F or W. Fields, in order: D gene, J gene, clone size, V gene, CDR3 protein, CDR3 DNA. The D gene is left open where the match is weak. Clone size is shown for a subset of rows, as once, few, many or a class of expanded clone.

d_call: TRBD1; j_call: TRBJ1-2; clone_size: NA; v_call: TRBV29-1; cdr3_aa: CSVAGGGSVGYGYTF; cdr3_nt: TGCAGCGTTGCAGGGGGCGGTTCCGTGGGGTATGGCTACACCTTC
d_call: TRBD1; j_call: TRBJ2-5; clone_size: NA; v_call: TRBV7-2; cdr3_aa: CASRTGQQGNQETQYF; cdr3_nt: TGTGCCAGCAGAACAGGCCAACAGGGGAACCAAGAGACCCAGTACTTC
d_call: TRBD1; j_call: TRBJ1-1; clone_size: few; v_call: TRBV7-9; cdr3_aa: CASSPSRTGGTEAFF; cdr3_nt: TGTGCCAGCAGCCCTTCACGGACAGGGGGGACTGAAGCTTTCTTT
d_call: NA; j_call: TRBJ2-4; clone_size: NA; v_call: TRBV4-3; cdr3_aa: CASSQEGGADIQYF; cdr3_nt: TGCGCCAGCAGCCAAGAAGGAGGGGCGGACATTCAGTACTTC
d_call: NA; j_call: TRBJ2-1; clone_size: NA; v_call: TRBV12-5; cdr3_aa: CASGLALGGSSSYNEQFF; cdr3_nt: TGTGCTAGTGGTTTGGCCCTAGGGGGTAGCAGCTCCTACAATGAGCAGTTCTTC
d_call: NA; j_call: TRBJ1-2; clone_size: NA; v_call: TRBV25-1; cdr3_aa: CASRPQGTNYGYTF; cdr3_nt: TGTGCCAGCAGGCCACAGGGTACTAACTATGGCTACACCTTC
d_call: NA; j_call: TRBJ1-1; clone_size: NA; v_call: TRBV5-8; cdr3_aa: CASPMGALNTEAFF; cdr3_nt: TGTGCCAGCCCAATGGGGGCCCTGAACACTGAAGCTTTCTTT
d_call: TRBD1; j_call: TRBJ2-7; clone_size: once; v_call: TRBV5-6; cdr3_aa: CASSLLQGAYEQYF; cdr3_nt: TGTGCCAGCAGCTTGTTACAGGGGGCCTACGAGCAGTACTTC
d_call: TRBD1; j_call: TRBJ2-7; clone_size: NA; v_call: TRBV4-1; cdr3_aa: CASSPSGQGSYEQYF; cdr3_nt: TGCGCCAGCAGCCCCTCGGGACAGGGTTCCTACGAGCAGTACTTC
d_call: NA; j_call: TRBJ2-3; clone_size: NA; v_call: TRBV4-1; cdr3_aa: CASSQTRLGTDTQYF; cdr3_nt: TGCGCCAGCAGCCAAACTAGACTAGGAACAGATACGCAGTATTTT
d_call: NA; j_call: TRBJ1-4; clone_size: NA; v_call: TRBV4-1; cdr3_aa: CASSQGRVGQNEKLFF; cdr3_nt: TGCGCCAGCAGCCAAGGTCGGGTGGGGCAAAATGAAAAACTGTTTTTT
d_call: TRBD2; j_call: TRBJ2-1; clone_size: NA; v_call: TRBV15; cdr3_aa: CATSRVKAGGLNEQFF; cdr3_nt: TGTGCCACCAGCAGAGTTAAAGCGGGGGGGCTGAATGAGCAGTTCTTC
d_call: TRBD2; j_call: TRBJ2-5; clone_size: NA; v_call: TRBV19; cdr3_aa: CASRPTSGGGGTQYF; cdr3_nt: TGTGCCAGTAGGCCAACTAGCGGGGGGGGTGGGACCCAGTACTTC
d_call: NA; j_call: TRBJ1-2; clone_size: NA; v_call: TRBV27; cdr3_aa: CASNRGAGADGYTF; cdr3_nt: TGTGCCAGCAATCGGGGGGCGGGGGCAGACGGCTACACCTTC
d_call: NA; j_call: TRBJ2-5; clone_size: NA; v_call: TRBV20-1; cdr3_aa: CSPGGKETQYF; cdr3_nt: TGCAGCCCCGGGGGAAAAGAGACCCAGTACTTC
d_call: NA; j_call: TRBJ2-5; clone_size: NA; v_call: TRBV6-1; cdr3_aa: CASRADRFQETQYF; cdr3_nt: TGTGCCAGCAGGGCCGACAGGTTTCAAGAGACCCAGTACTTC
d_call: TRBD2; j_call: TRBJ2-1; clone_size: NA; v_call: TRBV4-3; cdr3_aa: CASSQTSGGYEQFF; cdr3_nt: TGCGCCAGCAGCCAAACTAGCGGGGGCTATGAGCAGTTCTTC
d_call: TRBD1; j_call: TRBJ2-3; clone_size: NA; v_call: TRBV30; cdr3_aa: CAWSGTVTGATDTQYF; cdr3_nt: TGTGCCTGGAGTGGGACGGTCACAGGGGCCACAGATACGCAGTATTTT
d_call: TRBD1; j_call: TRBJ1-1; clone_size: NA; v_call: TRBV30; cdr3_aa: CAWSAEGQIHTEAFF; cdr3_nt: TGTGCCTGGAGTGCCGAGGGACAGATTCACACTGAAGCTTTCTTT
d_call: NA; j_call: TRBJ2-7; clone_size: NA; v_call: TRBV5-1; cdr3_aa: CASSLSRVRDEQYF; cdr3_nt: TGCGCCAGCAGCTTGTCCAGGGTCCGAGACGAGCAGTACTTC
d_call: NA; j_call: TRBJ1-1; clone_size: NA; v_call: TRBV6-5; cdr3_aa: CASSYSRGLNTEAFF; cdr3_nt: TGTGCCAGCAGTTACTCCCGAGGATTGAACACTGAAGCTTTCTTT
d_call: NA; j_call: TRBJ1-1; clone_size: NA; v_call: TRBV6-5; cdr3_aa: CASSYNSRVMNTEAFF; cdr3_nt: TGTGCCAGCAGTTATAACTCCCGGGTCATGAACACTGAAGCTTTCTTT
d_call: TRBD1; j_call: TRBJ2-4; clone_size: NA; v_call: TRBV6-5; cdr3_aa: CASSYRGLAKNIQYF; cdr3_nt: TGTGCCAGCAGTTACAGGGGGCTAGCCAAAAACATTCAGTACTTC
d_call: NA; j_call: TRBJ2-7; clone_size: NA; v_call: TRBV11-2; cdr3_aa: CASSLDRYEQYF; cdr3_nt: TGTGCCAGCAGCTTAGATCGGTACGAGCAGTACTTC
d_call: NA; j_call: TRBJ1-6; clone_size: NA; v_call: TRBV2; cdr3_aa: CASGGGLGSPLHF; cdr3_nt: TGTGCCAGCGGGGGGGGATTAGGTTCACCCCTCCACTTT
d_call: TRBD1; j_call: TRBJ2-4; clone_size: NA; v_call: TRBV27; cdr3_aa: CASSYTGVGNIQYF; cdr3_nt: TGTGCCAGCAGTTACACAGGGGTGGGAAACATTCAGTACTTC
d_call: TRBD2; j_call: TRBJ2-1; clone_size: NA; v_call: TRBV28; cdr3_aa: CASSLFRVGIGSGGYNEQFF; cdr3_nt: TGTGCCAGCAGTTTATTTAGGGTTGGGATTGGGAGCGGGGGTTACAATGAGCAGTTCTTC
d_call: TRBD1; j_call: TRBJ1-1; clone_size: NA; v_call: TRBV7-9; cdr3_aa: CASSSYRGDTEAFF; cdr3_nt: TGTGCCAGCAGCTCGTACAGGGGGGACACTGAAGCTTTCTTT
d_call: NA; j_call: TRBJ2-5; clone_size: NA; v_call: TRBV2; cdr3_aa: CASIFHGEDQYF; cdr3_nt: TGTGCCAGCATTTTTCATGGTGAGGACCAGTACTTC
d_call: TRBD2; j_call: TRBJ2-7; clone_size: NA; v_call: TRBV7-2; cdr3_aa: CASSPTVAGGLARYF; cdr3_nt: TGTGCCAGCAGCCCGACAGTGGCGGGGGGGCTGGCTCGGTACTTC
d_call: TRBD1; j_call: TRBJ1-1; clone_size: NA; v_call: TRBV18; cdr3_aa: CASSPFTGASEAFF; cdr3_nt: TGTGCCAGCTCACCTTTCACAGGGGCGAGTGAAGCTTTCTTT
d_call: NA; j_call: TRBJ2-3; clone_size: once; v_call: TRBV4-2; cdr3_aa: CASSLGRGLADTQYF; cdr3_nt: TGTGCCAGCAGCCTGGGCAGGGGATTGGCAGATACGCAGTATTTT
d_call: NA; j_call: TRBJ2-5; clone_size: once; v_call: TRBV30; cdr3_aa: CAWASRETQYF; cdr3_nt: TGTGCCTGGGCTTCGAGAGAGACCCAGTACTTC
d_call: NA; j_call: TRBJ1-1; clone_size: NA; v_call: TRBV10-2; cdr3_aa: CASSWTEGTEAFF; cdr3_nt: TGCGCCAGCTCTTGGACGGAGGGCACTGAAGCTTTCTTT
d_call: TRBD1; j_call: TRBJ1-2; clone_size: NA; v_call: TRBV5-1; cdr3_aa: CASSLEGQGNYGYTF; cdr3_nt: TGCGCCAGCAGCTTGGAGGGACAGGGAAACTATGGCTACACCTTC
d_call: NA; j_call: TRBJ1-5; clone_size: NA; v_call: TRBV2; cdr3_aa: CASSERENQPQHF; cdr3_nt: TGTGCCAGCAGTGAGCGTGAGAATCAGCCCCAGCATTTT
d_call: TRBD1; j_call: TRBJ2-7; clone_size: NA; v_call: TRBV4-1; cdr3_aa: CASSHSDRGLREQYF; cdr3_nt: TGCGCCAGCAGCCATTCAGACAGGGGGCTTCGAGAGCAGTACTTC
d_call: TRBD2; j_call: TRBJ2-7; clone_size: NA; v_call: TRBV2; cdr3_aa: CASSVASSGKYSYEQYF; cdr3_nt: TGTGCCAGCAGTGTTGCCTCTAGCGGTAAATATTCCTACGAGCAGTACTTC
d_call: NA; j_call: TRBJ1-3; clone_size: NA; v_call: TRBV13; cdr3_aa: CASSELWRLRAGGHSGNTIYF; cdr3_nt: TGTGCCAGCAGCGAGCTCTGGCGGCTCCGGGCCGGCGGACACTCTGGAAACACCATATATTTT
d_call: TRBD1; j_call: TRBJ1-3; clone_size: NA; v_call: TRBV5-4; cdr3_aa: CASSQQGAGNTIYF; cdr3_nt: TGTGCCAGCAGCCAACAGGGGGCCGGAAACACCATATATTTT
d_call: NA; j_call: TRBJ1-2; clone_size: NA; v_call: TRBV29-1; cdr3_aa: CSVSRGANYGYTF; cdr3_nt: TGCAGCGTTTCCAGGGGAGCTAACTATGGCTACACCTTC
d_call: NA; j_call: TRBJ2-6; clone_size: NA; v_call: TRBV5-4; cdr3_aa: CASSLSGVGANVLTF; cdr3_nt: TGTGCCAGCAGCTTATCGGGGGTTGGGGCCAACGTCCTGACTTTC
d_call: TRBD1; j_call: TRBJ2-7; clone_size: once; v_call: TRBV5-4; cdr3_aa: CASSFDRAIFYEQYF; cdr3_nt: TGTGCCAGCAGCTTCGACAGGGCAATCTTTTACGAGCAGTACTTC
d_call: NA; j_call: TRBJ1-2; clone_size: NA; v_call: TRBV7-8; cdr3_aa: CASSFALTGKRDGYTF; cdr3_nt: TGTGCCAGCAGCTTTGCCCTTACAGGGAAGAGGGATGGCTACACCTTC
d_call: NA; j_call: TRBJ1-4; clone_size: NA; v_call: TRBV19; cdr3_aa: CASSTRGLVEKLFF; cdr3_nt: TGTGCCAGTAGTACGCGGGGGCTTGTTGAAAAACTGTTTTTT
d_call: NA; j_call: TRBJ2-7; clone_size: once; v_call: TRBV5-1; cdr3_aa: CASSLGDTPLDEQYF; cdr3_nt: TGCGCCAGCAGCTTAGGGGACACACCTTTGGACGAGCAGTACTTC
d_call: TRBD1; j_call: TRBJ1-2; clone_size: NA; v_call: TRBV27; cdr3_aa: CASIPSVGKDRAYLGGYTF; cdr3_nt: TGTGCCAGCATCCCAAGCGTGGGAAAGGACAGGGCCTACCTCGGGGGCTACACCTTC
d_call: NA; j_call: TRBJ1-5; clone_size: NA; v_call: TRBV19; cdr3_aa: CASSIGSAGIGNQPQHF; cdr3_nt: TGTGCCAGTAGTATAGGATCGGCAGGAATAGGAAATCAGCCCCAGCATTTT
d_call: NA; j_call: TRBJ1-6; clone_size: NA; v_call: TRBV2; cdr3_aa: CASITDRSPLHF; cdr3_nt: TGTGCCAGCATCACAGACCGTTCACCCCTCCACTTT
d_call: NA; j_call: TRBJ1-1; clone_size: NA; v_call: TRBV5-1; cdr3_aa: CASSFLQGNTEAFF; cdr3_nt: TGCGCCAGCAGCTTTCTACAGGGGAACACTGAAGCTTTCTTT
d_call: TRBD1; j_call: TRBJ2-5; clone_size: NA; v_call: TRBV6-5; cdr3_aa: CASSYGTGAETQYF; cdr3_nt: TGTGCCAGCAGTTACGGGACAGGGGCCGAGACCCAGTACTTC
d_call: TRBD1; j_call: TRBJ1-5; clone_size: NA; v_call: TRBV11-1; cdr3_aa: CASSLRDRARNQPQHF; cdr3_nt: TGTGCCAGCAGCTTACGGGACAGGGCCCGCAATCAGCCCCAGCATTTT
d_call: NA; j_call: TRBJ2-5; clone_size: NA; v_call: TRBV18; cdr3_aa: CASAATGPQETQYF; cdr3_nt: TGTGCCAGCGCAGCTACAGGGCCTCAAGAGACCCAGTACTTC
d_call: NA; j_call: TRBJ2-2; clone_size: NA; v_call: TRBV4-2; cdr3_aa: CASSQDPGGTGYTGELFF; cdr3_nt: TGTGCCAGCAGCCAAGATCCGGGGGGGACAGGGTACACCGGGGAGCTGTTTTTT
d_call: TRBD1; j_call: TRBJ1-1; clone_size: once; v_call: TRBV10-3; cdr3_aa: CAIRTGGGTEAFF; cdr3_nt: TGTGCCATCAGGACAGGGGGTGGCACTGAAGCTTTCTTT
d_call: NA; j_call: TRBJ1-5; clone_size: NA; v_call: TRBV19; cdr3_aa: CASSIGPGQPQHF; cdr3_nt: TGTGCCAGTAGTATTGGTCCGGGTCAGCCCCAGCATTTT
d_call: TRBD1; j_call: TRBJ2-7; clone_size: NA; v_call: TRBV27; cdr3_aa: CASSLRDRSPYEQYF; cdr3_nt: TGTGCCAGCAGTTTGAGGGACAGGTCTCCCTACGAGCAGTACTTC
d_call: TRBD2; j_call: TRBJ2-5; clone_size: NA; v_call: TRBV2; cdr3_aa: CASSEIGGVGTYEETQYF; cdr3_nt: TGTGCCAGCAGTGAGATCGGGGGGGTCGGAACCTACGAAGAGACCCAGTACTTC